These 27 T cell receptor beta chains were sequenced from one sample in a study of blood T cell repertoires in COVID-19. Libraries were prepared by immunoSEQ multiplex PCR; TCRdb keeps only in-frame clonotypes and omits some of them. The sample carries tens of thousands of clones, approximately 85% recorded once. The sample consisted of peripheral blood. These receptors came from a human donor in a cohort sampled during active COVID-19.

V gene TRBV7-2 combines with J gene TRBJ2-3; D possibly corresponds to TRBD2 (6 bases). V was clipped by 5 bases and J by 7 bases, with 10 bases between them. Germline V gene data show CDR1 as SGHTA and CDR2 as FQGNSA. CDR3 length equals 12 residues. CDR3 bases: TGTGCCAGCAGCAGCCGGGACTATACGCAGTATTTT. Protein sequence: CASSSRDYTQYF.

Only a few counts were recorded for this clone. CDR3 sequence: CASSQGTAEGGLYSYEQYF. The CDR3 DNA reads TGTGCCAGCAGCCAAGGAACGGCGGAGGGAGGACTGTACTCCTACGAGCAGTACTTC. This chain links TRBV4-2 with TRBJ2-7, with a weak D call TRBD2 (6 bases). CDR3 length: 19 amino acids. V was pared by 1 base and J by 0 bases, with 22 bases between. CDR1 is LGHNA and CDR2 is YNFKEQ in the germline V gene.

J is TRBJ1-3 and V is TRBV2; the D is unclear. Between the trimmed V and J ends, which lost 4 bases and 4 bases, there was a span of 8 bases. Germline CDR1 is SNHLY and CDR2 is FYNNEI. This CDR3 has 13 amino acids. The CDR3 nucleotides read TGTGCCAGCAGTGGCCAGTTCGGAAACACCATATATTTT. This sequence encodes CASSGQFGNTIYF.

The rearrangement joins TRBV10-2 to TRBJ2-3; 13 bases map to TRBD2. The CDR3 has 15 residues. The V gene end was trimmed by 6 bases and the J gene end by 6 bases; junction bases not matched to a gene: 6. Germline V gene data show CDR1 as WSHSY and CDR2 as SAAADI. The CDR3 is CASRGTSGTRDTQYF. The CDR3 DNA is TGCGCCAGCAGGGGGACTAGCGGGACGAGGGATACGCAGTATTTT.

About this clone itself: An end of the junction does not agree with germline; a read error may underlie this. J is TRBJ2-7 and V is TRBV11-2, with D maybe TRBD1 (5 bases). From germline, CDR1 is SGHAT and CDR2 FQNNGV. The length of the CDR3 is 11 residues. The CDR3: CASSSRHGRDF. CDR3 in DNA: TGTGCCAGCAGCTCCAGACACGGCAGGGACTTC. The full variable domain, completed using reference TRBV11-2 and TRBJ2-7, is EAGVAQSPRYKIIEKRQSVAFWCNPISGHATLYWYQQILGQGPKLLIQFQNNGVVDDSQLPKDRFSAERLKGVDSTLKIQPAKLEDSAVYLCASSSRHGRDFGPGTRLTVT.

The rearrangement uses TRBV6-4 and TRBJ1-2, with D possibly TRBD1 on 5 matching bases. CDR3 length equals 15 residues. The V and J ends lost 3 bases and 0 bases respectively, with 11 bases between them. Germline V CDR1 and CDR2: MRHNA, SNTAGT. The CDR3 bases are TGTGCCAGCAGTGAACCACAGGCCCCTAACTATGGCTACACCTTC. Its translation: CASSEPQAPNYGYTF.

The chain uses TRBV3-1 (or the pseudogene TRBV3-2) and TRBJ2-7, with 8 bases aligning to TRBD2. CDR1 is LGHDT, CDR2 YNNKEL, per germline (reference sequence). The CDR3 covers 15 residues. Trimming at V came to 4 bases and at J to 7 bases, leaving 12 bases not matched to a gene. CDR3 loop: CASSLRGAGVGEQYF. CDR3 sequence (DNA): TGTGCCAGCAGCCTCCGGGGAGCGGGAGTGGGAGAGCAGTACTTC.

The DNA for the CDR3 is TGTGCCAGCAGTTCCGACAGTTATAGCAATCAGCCCCAGCATTTT. It is translated as CASSSDSYSNQPQHF. V and J are TRBV2 and TRBJ1-5; a weak D match, TRBD1 (5 bases). The CDR3 totals 15 residues. Looked up from germline, CDR1 is SNHLY and CDR2 is FYNNEI. Between the trimmed V and J ends, which lost 5 bases and 0 bases, there was a span of 11 bases.

The V and J genes are TRBV2 and TRBJ1-5; 8 bases are a match to TRBD1. Looked up from germline, CDR1 is SNHLY and CDR2 is FYNNEI. V lost 8 bases, J lost 0 bases, and 3 bases stayed unmatched. The CDR3 covers 14 residues. CDR3 bases: TGTGCCAGCGGGGGGACAGGTAGCAATCAGCCCCAGCATTTT. Translation gives CASGGTGSNQPQHF.

This clone was observed a single time. The rearrangement uses TRBV19 and TRBJ1-5, with TRBD1 as a possible D gene (6 bases). The V gene's germline CDR1 is LNHDA and CDR2 SQIVND (reference sequence). The CDR3 covers 14 residues. V lost 6 bases and J 3 bases, leaving 12 bases between the germline ends. This CDR3 is CASSPTGNNQPQHF. CDR3 nucleotide sequence: TGTGCCAGTAGCCCGACAGGTAACAATCAGCCCCAGCATTTT.

The chain joins TRBV7-2 to TRBJ2-7; D is ambiguous. The CDR3 sequence is 15 residues long. Germline loops: CDR1 SGHTA, CDR2 FQGNSA. The germline V and J ends were trimmed by 1 base and 3 bases, with 13 bases remaining between them. The CDR3 coding sequence is TGTGCCAGCAGCTTAGACCGCGGAAGATTCTACGAGCAGTACTTC. Protein: CASSLDRGRFYEQYF. Together with reference TRBV7-2 and TRBJ2-7, the CDR3 gives the full variable domain: GAGVSQSPSNKVTEKGKDVELRCDPISGHTALYWYRQSLGQGLEFLIYFQGNSAPDKSGLPSDRFSAERTGGSVSTLTIQRTQQEDSAVYLCASSLDRGRFYEQYFGPGTRLTVT.

This clone turned up a few times. The chain has TRBV2 and TRBJ2-7; TRBD2 agrees at 9 bases. Germline loops: CDR1 SNHLY, CDR2 FYNNEI. The junction had 3 bases not matched to a gene; V was cut back by 2 bases and J by 4 bases. The CDR3 length is 14 residues. For the CDR3, the DNA is TGTGCCAGCAGTGAAAGAGGACTAGCGTACGAGCAGTACTTC. It codes for CASSERGLAYEQYF.

V and J are TRBV10-3 and TRBJ2-1; TRBD1 matches 8 bases. The V segment lost 10 bases and the J segment 5 bases; nucleotides outside the gene matches: 10. Germline V gives CDR1 ENHRY, CDR2 SYGVKD. CDR3 size: 14 residues. CDR3 coding DNA: TGTGCCACCCCGGACAGGGTGTTTAACAATGAGCAGTTCTTC. Translating gives CATPDRVFNNEQFF.

This clone was picked up one time. V and J are TRBV19 and TRBJ1-3; no reliable D call. The CDR3 loop spans 15 amino acids. The ends were cut back, 4 bases at V and 0 bases at J, with 10 bases in the middle. Germline lookup yields CDR1 LNHDA and CDR2 SQIVND (reference sequence). The CDR3 is CASSKSRDSGNTIYF. The CDR3 region has the DNA TGTGCCAGTAGTAAATCTAGAGACTCTGGAAACACCATATATTTT.

There are many counts of this clone. This chain joins TRBV19 and TRBJ2-1, with 7 positions matching TRBD1. Trimming took 3 bases from V and 11 from J; bases not matched to a gene: 10. The CDR3 covers 14 residues. Looked up from germline, CDR1 is LNHDA and CDR2 is SQIVND (reference sequence). The CDR3 region has the DNA TGTGCCAGTAGTATCGGTATAGGACAGGACAAGCAGTTCTTC. It codes for CASSIGIGQDKQFF.

This rearrangement joins TRBV6-1 to TRBJ2-7, with 7 nucleotides matching TRBD1. Trimming at V came to 6 bases and at J to 2 bases, leaving 7 bases not matched to a gene. This CDR3 is 14 amino acids long. Germline V CDR1 and CDR2: MNHNS, SASEGT. The CDR3: CASREPGQTYEQYF. CDR3 coding DNA: TGTGCCAGCAGGGAACCGGGACAGACCTACGAGCAGTACTTC.

The chain combines TRBV24-1 with TRBJ2-6; the match to TRBD1 covers 9 bases. The CDR3 totals 18 residues. Germline assignment: CDR1 KGHDR and CDR2 SFDVKD. Unmatched junction bases numbered 10, after V lost 5 bases and J lost 3 bases. The CDR3 region is CATSGSTGGVGGANVLTF. In nucleotides, the CDR3 is TGTGCCACCAGTGGGTCAACAGGGGGCGTCGGTGGGGCCAACGTCCTGACTTTC.

This chain connects TRBV28 to TRBJ2-5, with 7 bases lining up with TRBD1. V was clipped by 2 bases and J by 5 bases; unmatched bases: 14. The CDR3 has 17 amino acids. Germline assignment: CDR1 MDHEN and CDR2 SYDVKM. The CDR3 region is CASSLRQGFGGGETQYF. The DNA for the CDR3 is TGTGCCAGCAGTTTACGACAGGGTTTTGGGGGTGGGGAGACCCAGTACTTC.

This clone occurred once. The chain carries TRBV7-3 and TRBJ2-5, with TRBD1 identical over 11 bases. V lost 4 bases and J lost 8; bases outside the gene matches: 3. This CDR3 has 13 residues. Germline lookup yields CDR1 SGHTA and CDR2 FQGTGA. This CDR3 is CASSSGTGGTQYF. Written as DNA, the CDR3 is TGTGCCAGCAGCTCCGGGACAGGGGGAACCCAGTACTTC.

V is TRBV18 and J is TRBJ1-4; 7 bases fit TRBD1. Trimming removed 3 bases from V and 0 bases from J; junction bases left unmatched: 10. The CDR3 loop spans 18 amino acids. Germline V gene lookup returns CDR1 KGHSH and CDR2 LQKENI. The CDR3 DNA reads as TGTGCCAGCTCACCGGGCCCAGGAGGGACAGCAACTAATGAAAAACTGTTTTTT. It specifies CASSPGPGGTATNEKLFF. The full variable domain, in which reference TRBV18 and TRBJ1-4 provide the parts outside the CDR3, is NAGVMQNPRHLVRRRGQEARLRCSPMKGHSHVYWYRQLPEEGLKFMVYLQKENIIDESGMPKERFSAEFPKEGPSILRIQQVVRGDSAAYFCASSPGPGGTATNEKLFFGSGTQLSVL.

The chain recombines TRBV19 with TRBJ1-1, with D possibly TRBD1 on 5 matching bases. Germline V gives CDR1 LNHDA, CDR2 SQIVND (reference sequence). CDR3 size: 14 residues. The V and J ends lost 3 bases and 3 bases respectively, with 11 bases between them. The CDR3 region has the DNA TGTGCCAGTAGTATTGGCAGGGTGGACACTGAAGCTTTCTTT. It encodes CASSIGRVDTEAFF.

V and J are TRBV5-1 and TRBJ2-7; 8 bases match TRBD1. CDR3 size: 15 residues. The V gene's germline CDR1 is SGHRS and CDR2 YFSETQ. After removal of 2 bases from V and 5 bases from J, the junction contained 9 bases not matched to a gene. The CDR3 loop is CASSLGGQGVHEQYF. The CDR3 nucleotides read TGCGCCAGCAGCTTAGGAGGACAGGGAGTCCACGAGCAGTACTTC.

The chain employs TRBV19 and TRBJ2-1, with 7 bases aligning to TRBD2. V was clipped by 8 bases and J by 8 bases; unmatched bases: 9. CDR1 and CDR2 (germline): LNHDA, SQIVND (reference sequence). This CDR3 has 13 amino acids. In DNA form, the CDR3 reads TGTGCCAGTTGCTCTTGGGGGGGGGATGAGCAGTTCTTC. Its protein is CASCSWGGDEQFF. Together with reference TRBV19 and TRBJ2-1, the CDR3 gives the full variable domain: DGGITQSPKYLFRKEGQNVTLSCEQNLNHDAMYWYRQDPGQGLRLIYYSQIVNDFQKGDIAEGYSVSREKKESFPLTVTSAQKNPTAFYLCASCSWGGDEQFFGPGTRLTVL.

The chain combines TRBV6-1 with TRBJ1-4, with 7 nucleotides matching TRBD1. The CDR3 covers 14 residues. Trimming took 6 bases from V and 3 from J; bases not matched to a gene: 4. The germline gives CDR1 MNHNS, CDR2 SASEGT. CDR3 region: CASSVQGANEKLFF. In nucleotides, the CDR3 is TGTGCCAGCAGCGTCCAGGGGGCTAATGAAAAACTGTTTTTT.

This clone showed up just once. The chain couples TRBV5-1 to TRBJ2-5, with D uncertain. CDR3 length equals 13 residues. Trimming shortened V by 5 bases and J by 5 bases, and 13 bases separated the two germline ends. Germline loops: CDR1 SGHRS, CDR2 YFSETQ. This CDR3 reads CASRAVLGETQYF. For the CDR3, the DNA is TGCGCCAGCAGGGCGGTGCTCGGGGAGACCCAGTACTTC.

This sequence joins TRBV7-2 and TRBJ1-2; perhaps TRBD1 as D (6 bases). Germline V lookup: CDR1 SGHTA, CDR2 FQGNSA. This CDR3 has 16 residues. V was pared by 0 bases and J by 1 base, with 12 bases between. CDR3 nucleotide sequence: TGTGCCAGCAGCTTAGCCTCAGGACAGATTAACTATGGCTACACCTTC. As protein: CASSLASGQINYGYTF. Full variable domain (outside the CDR3, taken from reference TRBV7-2 and TRBJ1-2): GAGVSQSPSNKVTEKGKDVELRCDPISGHTALYWYRQSLGQGLEFLIYFQGNSAPDKSGLPSDRFSAERTGGSVSTLTIQRTQQEDSAVYLCASSLASGQINYGYTFGSGTRLTVV.

Turning to this clone: Other DNA sequences in this sample translate to the same CDR3. CDR3 amino acids: CASSPRQGSHEQYF. The CDR3 bases are TGTGCCAGCAGCCCCAGACAGGGGTCCCACGAGCAGTACTTC. The V call is TRBV11-3, the J call TRBJ2-7; 8 bases line up with TRBD1. V lost 5 bases, J lost 5 bases, and 8 bases stayed unmatched. The CDR3 runs to 14 residues. Per the germline V gene, CDR1 is SGHNT and CDR2 is YENEEA.